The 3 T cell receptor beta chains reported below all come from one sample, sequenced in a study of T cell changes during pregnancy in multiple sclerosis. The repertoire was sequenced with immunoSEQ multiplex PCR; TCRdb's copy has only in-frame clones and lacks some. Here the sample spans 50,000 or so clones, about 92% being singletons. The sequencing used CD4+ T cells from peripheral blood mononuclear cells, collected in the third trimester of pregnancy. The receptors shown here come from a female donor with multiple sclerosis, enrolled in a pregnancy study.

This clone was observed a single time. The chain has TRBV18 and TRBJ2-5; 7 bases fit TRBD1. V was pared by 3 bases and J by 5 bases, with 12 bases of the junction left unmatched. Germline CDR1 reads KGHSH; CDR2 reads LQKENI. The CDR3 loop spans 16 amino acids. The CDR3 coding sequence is TGTGCCAGCTCACCCGGAACAGGGGAAATCAGGGAGACCCAGTACTTC. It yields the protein CASSPGTGEIRETQYF.

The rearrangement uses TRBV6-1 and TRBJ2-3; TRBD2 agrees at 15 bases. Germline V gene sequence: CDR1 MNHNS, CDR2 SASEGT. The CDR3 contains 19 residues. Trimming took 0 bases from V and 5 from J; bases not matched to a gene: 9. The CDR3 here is CASSEAPSGLAGGRDTQYF. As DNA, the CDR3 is TGTGCCAGCAGTGAAGCACCGAGCGGACTAGCGGGAGGGAGAGATACGCAGTATTTT.

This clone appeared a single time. CDR3 region: CASSLGGSYGYTF. The CDR3 DNA follows: TGTGCCAGCAGCTTAGGGGGCTCCTATGGCTACACCTTC. This chain uses TRBV5-4 with TRBJ1-2; 7 nucleotides line up with TRBD1. The V and J ends lost 2 bases and 4 bases, in that order; junction bases with no gene match: 2. Germline CDR1 and CDR2: SGHNT and YYREEE (reference sequence). The CDR3 has 13 residues.